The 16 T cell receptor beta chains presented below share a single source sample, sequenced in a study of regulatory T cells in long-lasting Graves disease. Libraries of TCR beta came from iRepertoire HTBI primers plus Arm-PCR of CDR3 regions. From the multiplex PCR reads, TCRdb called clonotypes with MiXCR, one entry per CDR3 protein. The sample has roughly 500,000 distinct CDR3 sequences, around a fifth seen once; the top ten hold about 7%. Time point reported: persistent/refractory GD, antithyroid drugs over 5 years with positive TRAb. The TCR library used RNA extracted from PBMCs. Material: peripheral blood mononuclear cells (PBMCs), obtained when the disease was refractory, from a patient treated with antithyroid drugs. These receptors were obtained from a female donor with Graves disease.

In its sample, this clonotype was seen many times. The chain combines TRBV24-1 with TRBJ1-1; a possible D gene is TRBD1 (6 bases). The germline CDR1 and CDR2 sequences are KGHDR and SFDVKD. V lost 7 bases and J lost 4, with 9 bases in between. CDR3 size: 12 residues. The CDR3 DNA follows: TGTGCCACCAGGGGGGCCAGCACTGAAGCTTTCTTT. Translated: CATRGASTEAFF.

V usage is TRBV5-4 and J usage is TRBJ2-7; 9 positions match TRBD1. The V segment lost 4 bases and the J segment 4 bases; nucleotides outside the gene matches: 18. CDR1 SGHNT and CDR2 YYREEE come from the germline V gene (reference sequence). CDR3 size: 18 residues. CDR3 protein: CASSQPPSSGQGTYEQYF. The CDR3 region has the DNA TGTGCCAGCAGCCAACCCCCATCTTCGGGACAGGGTACTTACGAGCAGTACTTC. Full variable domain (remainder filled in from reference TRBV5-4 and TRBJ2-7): ETGVTQSPTHLIKTRGQQVTLRCSSQSGHNTVSWYQQALGQGPQFIFQYYREEENGRGNFPPRFSGLQFPNYSSELNVNALELDDSALYLCASSQPPSSGQGTYEQYFGPGTRLTVT.

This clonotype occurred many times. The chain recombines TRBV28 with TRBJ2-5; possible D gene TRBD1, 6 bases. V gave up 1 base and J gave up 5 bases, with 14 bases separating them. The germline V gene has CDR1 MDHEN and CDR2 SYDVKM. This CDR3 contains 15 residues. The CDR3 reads CASSLSQGGWETQYF. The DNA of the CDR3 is TGTGCCAGCAGTTTATCACAGGGTGGATGGGAGACCCAGTACTTC.

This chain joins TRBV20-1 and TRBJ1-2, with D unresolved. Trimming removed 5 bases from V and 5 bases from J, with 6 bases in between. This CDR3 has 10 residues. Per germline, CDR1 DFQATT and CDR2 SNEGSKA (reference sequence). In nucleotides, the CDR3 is TGCAGTGCTCGTAATTATGGCTACACCTTC. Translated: CSARNYGYTF.

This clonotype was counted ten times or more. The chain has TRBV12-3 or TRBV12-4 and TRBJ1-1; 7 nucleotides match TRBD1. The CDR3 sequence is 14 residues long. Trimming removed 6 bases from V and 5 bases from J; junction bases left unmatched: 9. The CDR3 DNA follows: TGTGCCAGCAGCTACCGGACAGGCCCAACTGAAGCTTTCTTT. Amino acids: CASSYRTGPTEAFF.

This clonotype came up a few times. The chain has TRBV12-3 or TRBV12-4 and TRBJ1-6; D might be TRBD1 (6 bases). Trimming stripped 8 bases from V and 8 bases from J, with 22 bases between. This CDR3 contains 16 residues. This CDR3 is CASALSGHPADSPLHF. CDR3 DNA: TGTGCCAGCGCCCTATCGGGACACCCCGCGGATTCACCCCTCCACTTT.

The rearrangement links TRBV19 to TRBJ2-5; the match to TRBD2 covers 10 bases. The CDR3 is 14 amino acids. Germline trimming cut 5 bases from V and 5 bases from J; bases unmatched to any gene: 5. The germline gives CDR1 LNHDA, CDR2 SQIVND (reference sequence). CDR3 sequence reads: CASSPTSGIETQYF. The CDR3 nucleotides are TGTGCCAGTAGTCCAACTAGCGGGATTGAGACCCAGTACTTC. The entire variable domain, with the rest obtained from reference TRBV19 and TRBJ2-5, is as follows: DGGITQSPKYLFRKEGQNVTLSCEQNLNHDAMYWYRQDPGQGLRLIYYSQIVNDFQKGDIAEGYSVSREKKESFPLTVTSAQKNPTAFYLCASSPTSGIETQYFGPGTRLLVL.

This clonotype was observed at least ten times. The DNA for the CDR3 is TGTGCCAGCAGTCCCGGGACCAGGGGGAGGGAAGAGACCCAGTACTTC. Translation gives CASSPGTRGREETQYF. The rearrangement joins TRBV28 to TRBJ2-5; perhaps D is TRBD1 or TRBD2 (7 bases each). The CDR3 runs 16 residues. The V end was cut by 5 bases, the J end by 3 bases, with 19 bases between. CDR1 MDHEN and CDR2 SYDVKM come from the germline V gene.

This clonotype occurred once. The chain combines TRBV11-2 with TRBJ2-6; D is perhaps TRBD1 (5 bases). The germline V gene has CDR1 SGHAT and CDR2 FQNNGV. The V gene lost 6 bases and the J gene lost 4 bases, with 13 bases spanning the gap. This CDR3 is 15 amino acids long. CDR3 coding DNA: TGTGCCAGCAGTCCTCTCACAGGAGGGGCCAACGTCCTGACTTTC. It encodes CASSPLTGGANVLTF.

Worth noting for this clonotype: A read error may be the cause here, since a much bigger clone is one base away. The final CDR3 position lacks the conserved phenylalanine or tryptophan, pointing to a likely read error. This chain's CDR3 is CSVEVQGLDTEAFL. The CDR3 region has the DNA TGCAGCGTTGAAGTTCAGGGGTTGGACACTGAAGCTTTCCTT. V is TRBV29-1 and J is TRBJ1-1; tentatively, D is TRBD1 (6 bases). V lost 1 base, J lost 3 bases, and 12 bases lay in between. CDR3 length: 14 residues. Looked up from germline, CDR1 is SQVTM and CDR2 is ANQGSEA.

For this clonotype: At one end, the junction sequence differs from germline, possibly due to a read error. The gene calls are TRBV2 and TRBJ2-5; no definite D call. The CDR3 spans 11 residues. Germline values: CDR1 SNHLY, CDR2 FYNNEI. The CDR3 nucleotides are TGTGCCGGCAGTCGAAGGGAGACCCAGTACTTC. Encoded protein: CAGSRRETQYF.

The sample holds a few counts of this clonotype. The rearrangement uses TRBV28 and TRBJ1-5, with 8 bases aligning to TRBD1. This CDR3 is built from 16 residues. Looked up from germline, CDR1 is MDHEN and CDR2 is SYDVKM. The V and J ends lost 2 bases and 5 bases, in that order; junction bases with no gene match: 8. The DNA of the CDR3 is TGTGCCAGCAGTTTAGCGCCAGGGGGCGCGGATCAGCCCCAGCATTTT. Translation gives CASSLAPGGADQPQHF.

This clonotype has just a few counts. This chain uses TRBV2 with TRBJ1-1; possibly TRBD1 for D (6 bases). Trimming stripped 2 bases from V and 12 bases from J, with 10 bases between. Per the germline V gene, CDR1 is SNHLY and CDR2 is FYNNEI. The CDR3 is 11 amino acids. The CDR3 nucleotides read TGTGCCAGCAGTGAAACAGGGCGGACTTTCTTT. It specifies CASSETGRTFF.

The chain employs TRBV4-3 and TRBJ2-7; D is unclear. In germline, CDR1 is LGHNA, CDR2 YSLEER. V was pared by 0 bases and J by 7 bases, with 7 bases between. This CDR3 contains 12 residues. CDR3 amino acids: CASSQDHQEQYF. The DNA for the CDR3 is TGCGCCAGCAGCCAAGATCATCAGGAGCAGTACTTC.

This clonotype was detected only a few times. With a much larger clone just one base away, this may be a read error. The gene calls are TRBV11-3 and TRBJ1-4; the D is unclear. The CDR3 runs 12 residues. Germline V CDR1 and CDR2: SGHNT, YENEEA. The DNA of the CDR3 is TGTGTCAGCAGCTCGGGGAATGAAAAACTGTTTTTT. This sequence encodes CVSSSGNEKLFF. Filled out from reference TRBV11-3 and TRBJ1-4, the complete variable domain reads EAGVVQSPRYKIIEKKQPVAFWCNPISGHNTLYWYLQNLGQGPELLIRYENEEAVDDSQLPKDRFSAERLKGVDSTLKIQPAELGDSAVYLCVSSSGNEKLFFGSGTQLSVL.

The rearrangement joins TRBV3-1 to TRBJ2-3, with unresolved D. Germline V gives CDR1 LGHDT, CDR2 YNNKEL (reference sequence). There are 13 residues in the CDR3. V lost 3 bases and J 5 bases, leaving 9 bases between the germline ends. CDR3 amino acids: CASSQSKRDTQYF. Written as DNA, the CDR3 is TGTGCCAGCAGCCAGTCAAAGCGAGATACGCAGTATTTT.